This is a list of T cell receptor beta chains from one sample in a study of cytomegalovirus exposure and HLA in healthy donors. TCRdb's table, derived via immunoSEQ multiplex PCR, lists solely in-frame clones and lacks some. In the table there are some 130,000 clones, almost 85% of which are singletons. Sequences were obtained from PBMCs. The receptor source for this set is a boy younger than 10 in good health and CMV-seronegative. CDR3s include the opening cysteine and the closing phenylalanine or tryptophan. Fields, in order: V gene, clone size, J gene, D gene, CDR3 DNA, CDR3 protein. D genes are given only for firm matches. Rows may omit the clone size; those that give it use once, few, many or a size class.

v_call: TRBV30; clone_size: NA; j_call: TRBJ1-6; d_call: TRBD1; cdr3_nt: TGTGCCTGGGAGGGGACAGGGAATTCACCCCTCCACTTT; cdr3_aa: CAWEGTGNSPLHF
v_call: TRBV5-4; clone_size: NA; j_call: TRBJ2-2; d_call: NA; cdr3_nt: TGTGCCAGCAGCCAACGGTATGACGGGGAGCTGTTTTTT; cdr3_aa: CASSQRYDGELFF
v_call: TRBV7-7; clone_size: NA; j_call: TRBJ2-1; d_call: TRBD2; cdr3_nt: TGTGCTAGCAGCCTTAGCGGGAACTACAATGAGCAGTTCTTC; cdr3_aa: CASSLSGNYNEQFF
v_call: TRBV2; clone_size: NA; j_call: TRBJ2-7; d_call: TRBD2; cdr3_nt: TGTGCCAGCAGTGATAACCCTAGCGGGGGAGCTAACTTC; cdr3_aa: CASSDNPSGGANF
v_call: TRBV6-1; clone_size: once; j_call: TRBJ1-1; d_call: NA; cdr3_nt: TGTGCCAGCAGAATGACAGCCATGAACACTGAAGCTTTCTTT; cdr3_aa: CASRMTAMNTEAFF
v_call: TRBV19; clone_size: NA; j_call: TRBJ1-5; d_call: TRBD1; cdr3_nt: TGTGCCAGTAGTAGGGGGACAGGGGAGGGCAATCAGCCCCAGCATTTT; cdr3_aa: CASSRGTGEGNQPQHF
v_call: TRBV5-4; clone_size: few; j_call: TRBJ1-4; d_call: TRBD1; cdr3_nt: TGTGCCAGCAGCTCGACAGGGGTTGAAAAACTGTTTTTT; cdr3_aa: CASSSTGVEKLFF
v_call: TRBV19; clone_size: NA; j_call: TRBJ2-1; d_call: TRBD2; cdr3_nt: TGTGCCAGTAGTATAGGTTTGGGACTAGCGTTCTCCTACAATGAGCAGTTCTTC; cdr3_aa: CASSIGLGLAFSYNEQFF
v_call: TRBV7-8; clone_size: once; j_call: TRBJ2-6; d_call: TRBD1; cdr3_nt: TGTGCCAGCCCCAAAGGGGACAGGGGATCTGGGGCCAACGTCCTGACTTTC; cdr3_aa: CASPKGDRGSGANVLTF
v_call: TRBV6-1; clone_size: few; j_call: TRBJ2-1; d_call: TRBD2; cdr3_nt: TGTGCCAGCAGTCTCCTAGCGGGGGACCCCAATGAGCAGTTCTTC; cdr3_aa: CASSLLAGDPNEQFF
v_call: TRBV5-1; clone_size: NA; j_call: TRBJ1-4; d_call: NA; cdr3_nt: TGCGCCAGCAGCCGGAGGGAATCAGAGGAAAAACTGTTTTTT; cdr3_aa: CASSRRESEEKLFF
v_call: TRBV4-3; clone_size: NA; j_call: TRBJ1-2; d_call: NA; cdr3_nt: TGCGCCAGCAGCCTGAAAAGTCTCCGTGACAGCAAGTGGGGTTGGGGCTACACCTTC; cdr3_aa: CASSLKSLRDSKWGWGYTF
v_call: TRBV6-5; clone_size: NA; j_call: TRBJ1-5; d_call: NA; cdr3_nt: TGTGCCAGCAGGGGGCTAAGCAATCAGCCCCAGCATTTT; cdr3_aa: CASRGLSNQPQHF
v_call: TRBV10-3; clone_size: NA; j_call: TRBJ1-2; d_call: TRBD1; cdr3_nt: TGTGCCATCAAGACAGGGATGAACTATGGCTACACCTTC; cdr3_aa: CAIKTGMNYGYTF
v_call: TRBV5-8; clone_size: NA; j_call: TRBJ1-2; d_call: TRBD1; cdr3_nt: TGTGCCAGCAGCTTGGATTCCGGGACAGGGAAGCTCGACGGCTACACCTTC; cdr3_aa: CASSLDSGTGKLDGYTF
v_call: TRBV29-1; clone_size: NA; j_call: TRBJ2-1; d_call: TRBD2; cdr3_nt: TGCAGCGTTGAAAGCCCCGGCGCTAGCGGGATCATAAATGAGCAGTTCTTC; cdr3_aa: CSVESPGASGIINEQFF
v_call: TRBV13; clone_size: NA; j_call: TRBJ1-2; d_call: NA; cdr3_nt: TGTGCCAGCAGCTTAGTCGGGGGGCTCTATGGCTACACCTTC; cdr3_aa: CASSLVGGLYGYTF
v_call: TRBV6-4; clone_size: once; j_call: TRBJ2-3; d_call: TRBD2; cdr3_nt: TGTGCCAGCAGTAACGGGACTACCGACACAGATACGCAGTATTTT; cdr3_aa: CASSNGTTDTDTQYF
v_call: TRBV9; clone_size: NA; j_call: TRBJ2-2; d_call: NA; cdr3_nt: TGTGCCAGCAGCGTAGGGGGTGGGCAGGGGATACACACCGGGGAGCTGTTTTTT; cdr3_aa: CASSVGGGQGIHTGELFF
v_call: TRBV6-6; clone_size: NA; j_call: TRBJ2-1; d_call: NA; cdr3_nt: TGTGCCACCCGGCAGGGGTACAATGAGCAGTTCTTC; cdr3_aa: CATRQGYNEQFF
v_call: TRBV6-4; clone_size: NA; j_call: TRBJ2-6; d_call: NA; cdr3_nt: TGTGCCAGCAGTGCCTCGACTGGCTCTGGGGCCAACGTCCTGACTTTC; cdr3_aa: CASSASTGSGANVLTF
v_call: TRBV6-5; clone_size: NA; j_call: TRBJ1-1; d_call: NA; cdr3_nt: TGTGCCAGCAGTTACTCGGAGACAGGTGAAGCTTTCTTT; cdr3_aa: CASSYSETGEAFF
v_call: TRBV19; clone_size: NA; j_call: TRBJ2-1; d_call: TRBD2; cdr3_nt: TGTGCCAGTAGTATGGCGGGAGGAGAGCAGTTCTTC; cdr3_aa: CASSMAGGEQFF
v_call: TRBV6-5; clone_size: NA; j_call: TRBJ1-4; d_call: NA; cdr3_nt: TGTGCCAGCACTGACAGACCTAATGAAAAACTGTTTTTT; cdr3_aa: CASTDRPNEKLFF
v_call: TRBV7-9; clone_size: NA; j_call: TRBJ1-4; d_call: NA; cdr3_nt: TGTGCCAGCAGCTTCGGACAGCTAAACACTAATGAAAAACTGTTTTTT; cdr3_aa: CASSFGQLNTNEKLFF
v_call: TRBV4-2; clone_size: NA; j_call: TRBJ1-1; d_call: TRBD1; cdr3_nt: TGTGCCAGCAGCCAAGAGTCGGGGACAGGACACACTGAAGCTTTCTTT; cdr3_aa: CASSQESGTGHTEAFF
v_call: TRBV19; clone_size: few; j_call: TRBJ2-7; d_call: TRBD1; cdr3_nt: TGTGCCAGTAGTGCGACAGGGACCCCTACTTGGGAGCAGTACTTC; cdr3_aa: CASSATGTPTWEQYF
v_call: TRBV10-3; clone_size: once; j_call: TRBJ2-7; d_call: TRBD2; cdr3_nt: TGTGCCATCAGTGAGTCAGGGACTAGCTCCTACGAGCAGTACTTC; cdr3_aa: CAISESGTSSYEQYF
v_call: TRBV6-1; clone_size: NA; j_call: TRBJ1-5; d_call: NA; cdr3_nt: TGTGCCAGCAGGCCGGGCAATCAGCCCCAGCATTTT; cdr3_aa: CASRPGNQPQHF
v_call: TRBV19; clone_size: NA; j_call: TRBJ2-7; d_call: TRBD1; cdr3_nt: TGTGCCAGTAGTTCCGCCGGGACAGTCCCCTACGAGCAGTACTTC; cdr3_aa: CASSSAGTVPYEQYF
v_call: TRBV27; clone_size: NA; j_call: TRBJ2-3; d_call: TRBD2; cdr3_nt: TGTGCCAGCAGCTACACAGGACTAGCGAGCGCAGATACGCAGTATTTT; cdr3_aa: CASSYTGLASADTQYF
v_call: TRBV2; clone_size: NA; j_call: TRBJ2-5; d_call: TRBD1; cdr3_nt: TGTGCCAGCAGTGAAGTAGGCGGACAGGGTCTTCAGGAGACCCAGTACTTC; cdr3_aa: CASSEVGGQGLQETQYF
v_call: TRBV5-8; clone_size: NA; j_call: TRBJ2-3; d_call: TRBD2; cdr3_nt: TGTGCCAGCAGTTCCATATGGACTAGCTCAGCTAGCACAGATACGCAGTATTTT; cdr3_aa: CASSSIWTSSASTDTQYF
v_call: TRBV7-9; clone_size: NA; j_call: TRBJ1-6; d_call: NA; cdr3_nt: TGTGCCAGCAGCTTCTCGGATTCACCCCTCCACTTT; cdr3_aa: CASSFSDSPLHF
v_call: TRBV7-9; clone_size: NA; j_call: TRBJ2-4; d_call: TRBD1; cdr3_nt: TGTGCCAGCAGCTTACGGGGGACAGGGAGGGACATTCAGTACTTC; cdr3_aa: CASSLRGTGRDIQYF
v_call: TRBV6-1; clone_size: few; j_call: TRBJ2-1; d_call: NA; cdr3_nt: TGTGCCAGCCCCGAAGGGGATCCCATTAATGAGCAGTTCTTC; cdr3_aa: CASPEGDPINEQFF
v_call: TRBV2; clone_size: NA; j_call: TRBJ1-1; d_call: TRBD1; cdr3_nt: TGTGCCAGCAGGGTGACAGGGGTTAACACTGAAGCTTTCTTT; cdr3_aa: CASRVTGVNTEAFF
v_call: TRBV27; clone_size: NA; j_call: TRBJ1-5; d_call: NA; cdr3_nt: TGTGCCAGCAGTTTATCGGGCTATCAGCCCCAGCATTTT; cdr3_aa: CASSLSGYQPQHF
v_call: TRBV6-1; clone_size: NA; j_call: TRBJ1-2; d_call: TRBD1; cdr3_nt: TGTGCCAGCAGTCCCGACAGGGAGTCTAACTATGGCTACACCTTC; cdr3_aa: CASSPDRESNYGYTF
v_call: TRBV5-6; clone_size: once; j_call: TRBJ2-1; d_call: NA; cdr3_nt: TGTGCCAGCAGCTTGCAGGGGAACAATGAGCAGTTCTTC; cdr3_aa: CASSLQGNNEQFF
v_call: TRBV7-8; clone_size: few; j_call: TRBJ2-5; d_call: NA; cdr3_nt: TGTGCCAGCTGTTTAACAGGGATAGAGACCCAGTACTTC; cdr3_aa: CASCLTGIETQYF
v_call: TRBV7-6; clone_size: NA; j_call: TRBJ1-1; d_call: NA; cdr3_nt: TGTGCCAGCAGCTTCGCAGCGGGCACTGAAGCTTTCTTT; cdr3_aa: CASSFAAGTEAFF
v_call: TRBV15; clone_size: NA; j_call: TRBJ2-1; d_call: TRBD2; cdr3_nt: TGTGCCACCAGCAGGACCAGGATGACTAGCGAGCAGTTCTTC; cdr3_aa: CATSRTRMTSEQFF
v_call: TRBV25-1; clone_size: NA; j_call: TRBJ1-5; d_call: NA; cdr3_nt: TGTGCCAGCAGTGGCGACAGCCGGGGGAAGCATTTT; cdr3_aa: CASSGDSRGKHF
v_call: TRBV5-8; clone_size: NA; j_call: TRBJ2-1; d_call: TRBD1; cdr3_nt: TGTGCCAGCAGCTTTACTGGGGACAGGGGGGACAATGAGCAGTTCTTC; cdr3_aa: CASSFTGDRGDNEQFF
v_call: TRBV19; clone_size: NA; j_call: TRBJ1-1; d_call: NA; cdr3_nt: TGTGCCAGCTCCCATCGCGAGTTTAACACTGAAGCTTTCTTT; cdr3_aa: CASSHREFNTEAFF
v_call: TRBV2; clone_size: NA; j_call: TRBJ1-2; d_call: NA; cdr3_nt: TGTGCCAGCAGTCCACAGGTTTTACCGAACTATGGCTACACCTTC; cdr3_aa: CASSPQVLPNYGYTF